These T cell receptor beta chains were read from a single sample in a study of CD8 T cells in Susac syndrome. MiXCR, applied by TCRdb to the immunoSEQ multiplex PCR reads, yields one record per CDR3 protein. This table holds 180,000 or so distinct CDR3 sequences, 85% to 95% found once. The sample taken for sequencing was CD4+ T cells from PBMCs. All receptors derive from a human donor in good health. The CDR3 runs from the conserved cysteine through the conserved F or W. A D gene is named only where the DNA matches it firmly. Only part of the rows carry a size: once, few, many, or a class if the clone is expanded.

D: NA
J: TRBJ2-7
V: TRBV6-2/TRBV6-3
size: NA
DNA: TGTGCCAGCAGTTACAGCTCTCGTGAGGCCTACGAGCAGTACTTC
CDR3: CASSYSSREAYEQYF

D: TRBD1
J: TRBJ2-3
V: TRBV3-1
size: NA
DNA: TGTGCCAGCAGCCCGAACGCCGCAGGGGGTGATACGCAGTATTTT
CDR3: CASSPNAAGGDTQYF

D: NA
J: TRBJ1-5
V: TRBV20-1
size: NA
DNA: TGCAGTGCTCCGCATCGCGTGGGAAATCAGCCCCAGCATTTT
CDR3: CSAPHRVGNQPQHF

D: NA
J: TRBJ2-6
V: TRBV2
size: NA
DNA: TGTGCCAGTGGCTCAGGGGCTGGGGCCAACGTCCTGACTTTC
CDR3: CASGSGAGANVLTF

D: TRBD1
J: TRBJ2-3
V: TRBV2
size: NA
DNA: TGTGCCAGCACCCCGACAGGGTGGGAAGATACGCAGTATTTT
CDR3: CASTPTGWEDTQYF

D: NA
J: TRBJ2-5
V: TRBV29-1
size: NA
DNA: TGCAGCGTTGACGCAGGGCCAGGAGAGACCCAGTACTTC
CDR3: CSVDAGPGETQYF

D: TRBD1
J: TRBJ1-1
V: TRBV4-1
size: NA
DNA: TGCGCCAGCAGCTCACCGACAGGGCGGAACACTGAAGCTTTCTTT
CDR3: CASSSPTGRNTEAFF

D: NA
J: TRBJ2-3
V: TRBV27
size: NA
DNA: TGTGCCAGCAGGACCGGGGCCTCAGCAGATACGCAGTATTTT
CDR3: CASRTGASADTQYF

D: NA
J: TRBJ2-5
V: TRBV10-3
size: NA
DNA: TGTGCCATCAGGGACAGCCAAGAGACCCAGTACTTC
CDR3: CAIRDSQETQYF

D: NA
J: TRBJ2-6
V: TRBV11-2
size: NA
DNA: TGTGCCAGCAGCAAGGTGGGGTTCGGGGCCAACGTCCTGACTTTC
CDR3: CASSKVGFGANVLTF

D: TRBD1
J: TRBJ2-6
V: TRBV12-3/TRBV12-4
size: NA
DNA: TGTGCCAGCAGTCCAAAGGGGACAGGGGGAGGTCTGGAGACTTTC
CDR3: CASSPKGTGGGLETF

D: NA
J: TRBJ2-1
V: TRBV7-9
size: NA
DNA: TGTGCCAGCAGCACAATCGACAATGAGCAGTTCTTC
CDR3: CASSTIDNEQFF

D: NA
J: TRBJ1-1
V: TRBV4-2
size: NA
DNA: TGTGCCAGCAGCCAAGATCTGAACACTGAAGCTTTCTTT
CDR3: CASSQDLNTEAFF

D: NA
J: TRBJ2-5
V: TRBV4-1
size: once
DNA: TGCGCCAGCAGCCATCCGGGAGACGGTGAGACCCAGTACTTC
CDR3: CASSHPGDGETQYF

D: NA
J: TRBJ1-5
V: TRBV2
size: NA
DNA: TGTGCCAGCAGAGTATTTGGCAATCAGCCCCAGCATTTT
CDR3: CASRVFGNQPQHF

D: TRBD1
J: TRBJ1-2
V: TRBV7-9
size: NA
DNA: TGTGCCAGCAGCCTCTCGGGGGCAGACAGGGTCCACTTC
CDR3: CASSLSGADRVHF

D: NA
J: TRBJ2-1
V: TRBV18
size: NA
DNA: TGTGCCAGCTCACCTAAGATCACTAGCCCATCGGAGGATGAGCAGTTCTTC
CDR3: CASSPKITSPSEDEQFF

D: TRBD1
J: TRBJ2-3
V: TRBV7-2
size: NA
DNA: TGTGCCAGCAGCCTGACAGGGGGCACAGATACGCAGTATTTT
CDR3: CASSLTGGTDTQYF

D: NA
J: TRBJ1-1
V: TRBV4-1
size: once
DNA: TGCGCCAGCAGCCGGGGGACTTCGGAGGGGACTGAAGCTTTCTTT
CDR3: CASSRGTSEGTEAFF

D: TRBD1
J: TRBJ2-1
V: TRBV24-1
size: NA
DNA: TGTGCCACCAGTGACCCCGACAGGGGTTCCTACAATGAGCAGTTCTTC
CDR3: CATSDPDRGSYNEQFF

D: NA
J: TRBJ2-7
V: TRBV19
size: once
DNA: TGTGCCAGTAGTATAAACTCGAGGAGCTCCTACGAGCAGTACTTC
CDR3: CASSINSRSSYEQYF

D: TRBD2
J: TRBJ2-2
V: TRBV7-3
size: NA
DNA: TGTGCCAGCAGCTCTAGCGGAACCGGGGAGCTGTTTTTT
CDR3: CASSSSGTGELFF